Below, 23 T cell receptor beta chains from the same sample are listed, as sequenced in a study of blood T cell repertoires in COVID-19. Sequencing used immunoSEQ multiplex PCR; TCRdb keeps in-frame clones, though not all of them. The sample yields over 75,000 clones, around nine tenths seen once. Source material: peripheral blood. These receptors originate from a human donor with COVID-19, enrolled during active disease. The donor label of this sample is uncertain.

The chain couples TRBV2 to TRBJ2-5; D may be TRBD2 (6 bases). V was pared by 4 bases and J by 0 bases, with 12 bases between. Germline V gene data show CDR1 as SNHLY and CDR2 as FYNNEI. This CDR3 contains 15 residues. This CDR3 is CASSGVAAYQETQYF. Written as DNA, the CDR3 is TGTGCCAGCAGTGGGGTAGCGGCCTACCAAGAGACCCAGTACTTC.

The chain joins TRBV5-1 to TRBJ2-2; tentatively, D is TRBD2 (5 bases). Germline assignment: CDR1 SGHRS and CDR2 YFSETQ. This CDR3 is 16 amino acids long. Trimming cost V 0 bases and J 6 bases, with 15 bases left between them. CDR3 loop: CASSLGLAPGSGELFF. The CDR3 coding sequence is TGCGCCAGCAGCTTGGGTTTAGCGCCGGGGTCCGGGGAGCTGTTTTTT. The full variable domain, its missing parts supplied by reference TRBV5-1 and TRBJ2-2, is KAGVTQTPRYLIKTRGQQVTLSCSPISGHRSVSWYQQTPGQGLQFLFEYFSETQRNKGNFPGRFSGRQFSNSRSEMNVSTLELGDSALYLCASSLGLAPGSGELFFGEGSRLTVL.

The J gene is TRBJ1-4, the V gene TRBV3-1 (or the pseudogene TRBV3-2); D is possibly TRBD1 (5 bases). V was trimmed by 0 bases and J by 4 bases, leaving 18 bases between them. The CDR3 is 18 amino acids. CDR1 LGHDT and CDR2 YNNKEL come from the germline V gene (reference sequence). The CDR3, as DNA: TGTGCCAGCAGCCAAGAGTCCTCCGGTTGGGGCCGTAATGAAAAACTGTTTTTT. This translates into CASSQESSGWGRNEKLFF.

The rearrangement uses TRBV10-3 and TRBJ2-1; TRBD2 might be the D (6 bases). Germline CDR1 is ENHRY and CDR2 is SYGVKD. CDR3 length: 13 residues. V was pared by 0 bases and J by 10 bases, with 10 bases between. For the CDR3, the DNA is TGTGCCATCAGTGAGTCAATGGGACTCGAGCAGTTCTTC. Its protein product is CAISESMGLEQFF.

This clone is a singleton in its sample. The chain has TRBV5-1 and TRBJ1-2; unclear D gene. This CDR3 is built from 15 residues. Trimming took off 0 bases at V and 5 bases at J, with 14 bases between the two ends. The germline V gene encodes CDR1 SGHRS and CDR2 YFSETQ. The CDR3 DNA reads as TGCGCCAGCAGCTTGGCGGGCGGACTGTCATATGGCTACACCTTC. As protein: CASSLAGGLSYGYTF.

The gene calls are TRBV6-5 and TRBJ1-6; TRBD1 matches at 9 bases. The V segment lost 5 bases and the J segment 8 bases; nucleotides outside the gene matches: 4. This CDR3 comprises 14 residues. Germline assignment: CDR1 MNHEY and CDR2 SVGAGI. In DNA form, the CDR3 reads TGTGCCAGCAGTCCGGACAGGGGTGATTCACCCCTCCACTTT. Residues: CASSPDRGDSPLHF.

DNA for the CDR3: TGTGCCAGCGCCGCTGGGCGGGGGGGAAGAGGAGCGCAGTATTTT. As protein: CASAAGRGGRGAQYF. The chain uses TRBV5-4 and TRBJ2-3; TRBD2 agrees at 9 bases. The trim removed 7 bases at V and 10 bases at J, leaving 16 bases unmatched. The germline V gene has CDR1 SGHNT and CDR2 YYREEE (reference sequence). The CDR3 consists of 15 residues.

The chain recombines TRBV19 with TRBJ2-7, with TRBD2 matching over 7 bases. The CDR3 totals 13 residues. Unmatched junction bases numbered 8, after V lost 6 bases and J lost 6 bases. In germline, CDR1 is LNHDA, CDR2 SQIVND (reference sequence). The chain's CDR3 is CASRETGGPEQYF. CDR3 bases: TGTGCCAGTAGGGAGACGGGGGGACCCGAGCAGTACTTC.

This clone is a singleton in its sample. This chain uses TRBV6-5 with TRBJ1-1; no reliable D call. Trimming removed 9 bases from V and 4 bases from J, with 15 bases in between. CDR1 is MNHEY and CDR2 is SVGAGI in the germline V gene. The CDR3 consists of 13 residues. The CDR3: CASHGVGATEAFF. CDR3 in DNA: TGTGCCAGTCACGGGGTCGGTGCCACTGAAGCTTTCTTT.

Remarks on this clone: Within the sample, other DNA sequences also encode this same CDR3. The V gene is TRBV2, the J gene TRBJ2-5; D is uncertain. CDR3 size: 12 residues. Between the trimmed V and J ends, which lost 0 bases and 5 bases, there was a span of 4 bases. CDR1 is SNHLY and CDR2 is FYNNEI in the germline V gene. The chain's CDR3 is CASSEARETQYF. The CDR3 DNA reads as TGTGCCAGCAGTGAAGCCCGGGAGACCCAGTACTTC.

The DNA for the CDR3 is TGTGCCAGCAGCCAGGTGCGGGGGGGCATGGATACGCAGTATTTT. It is translated as CASSQVRGGMDTQYF. The chain combines TRBV4-2 with TRBJ2-3; 9 bases align to TRBD2. The CDR3 spans 15 residues. V was pared by 3 bases and J by 6 bases, with 7 bases of the junction left unmatched. Looked up from germline, CDR1 is LGHNA and CDR2 is YNFKEQ.

The gene calls are TRBV3-1 (or the pseudogene TRBV3-2) and TRBJ1-1, with TRBD1 as a possible D gene (5 bases). Germline V gives CDR1 LGHDT, CDR2 YNNKEL (reference sequence). V shed 7 bases and J shed 1 base, with 16 bases lying between them. The length of the CDR3 is 15 residues. CDR3 DNA: TGTGCCAGCACCCTGGGACTCGGAGGGAACACTGAAGCTTTCTTT. The encoded protein is CASTLGLGGNTEAFF.

The rearrangement uses TRBV18 and TRBJ2-1; perhaps TRBD2 as D (5 bases). The CDR3 has 15 residues. CDR1 is KGHSH and CDR2 is LQKENI in the germline V gene. V was cut by 3 bases and J by 7 bases, with 16 bases left in between. The CDR3 DNA sequence: TGTGCCAGCTCACCCCCGGAGGAGTTAGTGAATGAGCAGTTCTTC. It specifies CASSPPEELVNEQFF.

The chain is built from TRBV2 and TRBJ2-7; weak D call: TRBD1 (6 bases). The CDR3 has 12 amino acids. Trimming removed 7 bases from V and 5 bases from J, with 12 bases in between. In germline, CDR1 is SNHLY, CDR2 FYNNEI. Written as DNA, the CDR3 is TGTGCCAGCAAGGCAGGGGTCCACGAGCAGTACTTC. This translates into CASKAGVHEQYF.

V and J are TRBV6-5 and TRBJ2-7; unclear D gene. Germline CDR1 is MNHEY and CDR2 is SVGAGI. Trimming shortened V by 6 bases and J by 7 bases, and 16 bases separated the two germline ends. The CDR3 sequence is 13 residues long. The chain's CDR3 is CASSPTPLWEQYF. In nucleotides, the CDR3 is TGTGCCAGCAGCCCCACTCCCCTATGGGAGCAGTACTTC.

The chain combines TRBV11-2 with TRBJ1-3; 8 positions match TRBD1. Germline lookup yields CDR1 SGHAT and CDR2 FQNNGV. This CDR3 spans 18 amino acids. The V and J ends lost 2 bases and 0 bases, in that order; junction bases with no gene match: 9. The CDR3 DNA sequence: TGTGCCAGCAGCTTACAGGCAGGGGGCTTCCTCTCTGGAAACACCATATATTTT. This encodes CASSLQAGGFLSGNTIYF.

The chain couples TRBV28 to TRBJ1-1; D is uncertain. Trimming stripped 4 bases from V and 7 bases from J, with 13 bases between. The CDR3 extends over 13 amino acids. Germline loops: CDR1 MDHEN, CDR2 SYDVKM. The CDR3 DNA reads as TGTGCCAGCAGTTCGCCGGGAACGGATGAAGCTTTCTTT. This translates into CASSSPGTDEAFF. Using reference TRBV28 and TRBJ1-1 for the parts outside the CDR3, the full variable domain is DVKVTQSSRYLVKRTGEKVFLECVQDMDHENMFWYRQDPGLGLRLIYFSYDVKMKEKGDIPEGYSVSREKKERFSLILESASTNQTSMYLCASSSPGTDEAFFGQGTRLTVV.

The chain employs TRBV2 and TRBJ2-6; D uncertain. The CDR3 sequence is 15 residues long. Trimming cost V 6 bases and J 0 bases, with 9 bases left between them. Germline V gene data show CDR1 as SNHLY and CDR2 as FYNNEI. The DNA of the CDR3 is TGTGCCAGCAGCGTAGAAGTCTCTGGGGCCAACGTCCTGACTTTC. This gives the protein CASSVEVSGANVLTF.

The J gene is TRBJ2-1, the V gene TRBV3-1 (or the pseudogene TRBV3-2), with D perhaps TRBD2 (6 bases). Trimming took 3 bases from V and 9 from J, leaving 15 bases between them. From germline, CDR1 is LGHDT and CDR2 YNNKEL (reference sequence). The CDR3 is made up of 14 amino acids. The CDR3 is CASSQAGTLSEQFF. The CDR3, as DNA: TGTGCCAGCAGCCAGGCGGGGACGCTCAGTGAGCAGTTCTTC.

V and J are TRBV3-1 (or the pseudogene TRBV3-2) and TRBJ1-2, with TRBD1 matching over 7 bases. This CDR3 has 15 residues. V was pared by 0 bases and J by 1 base, with 2 bases of the junction left unmatched. The germline V gene has CDR1 LGHDT and CDR2 YNNKEL (reference sequence). The CDR3 nucleotides are TGTGCCAGCAGCCAAGAACAGGGGCATAACTATGGCTACACCTTC. It is translated as CASSQEQGHNYGYTF.

This clone appeared a single time. This chain joins TRBV7-3 and TRBJ2-3; a possible D gene is TRBD2 (6 bases). Per the germline V gene, CDR1 is SGHTA and CDR2 is FQGTGA. The CDR3 length is 15 residues. Trimming left V 5 bases short and J 2 bases short, with 14 bases between. CDR3 sequence: CASSALGGLTDTQYF. The CDR3 bases are TGTGCCAGCAGCGCACTCGGGGGACTCACAGATACGCAGTATTTT.

J is TRBJ2-7 and V is TRBV4-2; possibly TRBD2 for D (5 bases). V was shortened by 1 base and J by 0 bases, with 7 bases between the two germline ends. This CDR3 region has 14 residues. CDR1 is LGHNA and CDR2 is YNFKEQ in the germline V gene. CDR3 DNA sequence: TGTGCCAGCAGCCAAGTTGGGAGCTCCTACGAGCAGTACTTC. Translated, it gives CASSQVGSSYEQYF.

The CDR3, as DNA: TGCGCCAGCAGCCAAGTGGCGGGGGCGGGGGAGCCCCAGCATTTT. This translates into CASSQVAGAGEPQHF. The rearrangement links TRBV4-1 to TRBJ1-5; D may be TRBD1 (6 bases). V gave up 1 base and J gave up 8 bases, with 15 bases separating them. The CDR3 length is 15 residues. The germline V gene has CDR1 MGHRA and CDR2 YSYEKL.